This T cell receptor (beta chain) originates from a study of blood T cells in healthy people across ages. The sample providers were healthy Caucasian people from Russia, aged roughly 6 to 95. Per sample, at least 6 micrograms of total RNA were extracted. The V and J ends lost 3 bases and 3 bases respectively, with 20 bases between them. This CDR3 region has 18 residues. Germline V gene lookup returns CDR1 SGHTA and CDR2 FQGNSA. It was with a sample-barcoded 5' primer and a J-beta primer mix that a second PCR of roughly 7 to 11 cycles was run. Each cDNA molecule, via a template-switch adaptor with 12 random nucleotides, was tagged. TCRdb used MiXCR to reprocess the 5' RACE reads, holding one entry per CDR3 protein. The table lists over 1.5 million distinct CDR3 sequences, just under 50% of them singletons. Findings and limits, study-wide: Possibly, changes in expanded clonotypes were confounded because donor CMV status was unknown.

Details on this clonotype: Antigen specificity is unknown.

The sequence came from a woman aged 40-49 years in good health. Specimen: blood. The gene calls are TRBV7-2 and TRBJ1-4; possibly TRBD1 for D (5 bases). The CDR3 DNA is TGTGCCAGCAGCTTTCGGCGGGGCCCGGTGGCGGCTAATGAAAAACTGTTTTTT. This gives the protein CASSFRRGPVAANEKLFF. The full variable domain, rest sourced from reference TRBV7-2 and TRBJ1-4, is GAGVSQSPSNKVTEKGKDVELRCDPISGHTALYWYRQSLGQGLEFLIYFQGNSAPDKSGLPSDRFSAERTGGSVSTLTIQRTQQEDSAVYLCASSFRRGPVAANEKLFFGSGTQLSVL.